This TCR beta chain was sequenced in a study of T cell responses to AZD1222 COVID-19 vaccine. Sequenced by immunoSEQ multiplex PCR; TCRdb stores in-frame clones only, minus some. The sample shows 150,000 or so clones, roughly nine tenths of them seen only once. Germline CDR1 reads MNHNY; CDR2 reads SVGAGI (reference sequence). V lost 2 bases, J lost 8 bases, and 13 bases lay in between. CDR3 length: 14 amino acids. The origin of this receptor is an adult in good health. The sample was peripheral blood, taken on day 0 of MenACWY control vaccination. This chain connects TRBV6-6 to TRBJ1-3; maybe TRBD1 (5 bases). The DNA for the CDR3 is TGTGCCAGCAGTTACGCAGGGCTCCCAGACACCATATATTTT. Translating it yields CASSYAGLPDTIYF.